This T cell receptor beta chain was observed in a study of response to subunit inactivated influenza vaccine. Study-wide findings and caveats: Each seasonal flu vaccination may recruit only limited new T cells, authors suggested.

In TCRdb, the RT-PCR reads were re-called with MiXCR into one record per CDR3 protein. The data contain roughly 460,000 distinct CDR3 sequences, roughly 9.8% of them singletons. The germline V gene has CDR1 SGHRS and CDR2 YFSETQ. The length of the CDR3 is 16 residues. Trimming removed 4 bases from V and 6 bases from J; junction bases left unmatched: 9. A remark on this clonotype: Its antigen is not known.

The specimen was PBMCs from blood, collected 45 days after vaccination. The sequence derives from a man aged 50 to 60 who received an inactivated influenza vaccine. This chain uses TRBV5-1 with TRBJ2-3, with TRBD1 matching over 12 bases. CDR3 DNA sequence: TGCGCCAGCAGCCTCGGGGGACAGGGGGCATTGGATACGCAGTATTTT. This translates into CASSLGGQGALDTQYF.